There are a few counts of the clone carrying this T cell receptor beta chain. This entry belongs to a study of blood T cell repertoires in COVID-19. About the study: Acute and convalescent COVID-19 specimens originated in the United States, Italy and Spain. PBMCs, B-cell-depleted T cells, or T cells were the source of the cDNA or gDNA that made up the material.

Original methodology: From reference gene primer amplification, estimates of nucleated cell counts were derived. Data came from immunoSEQ multiplex PCR; TCRdb stores just in-frame clones and leaves some out. The V and J calls and clone size are taken from that table; D and trimming were inferred from the DNA. The sample records around 220,000 clones, roughly 80% being singletons. The CDR3 is made up of 13 amino acids. CDR1 and CDR2 from the germline V gene are MGHDK and SYGVNS. Losses at the gene ends were 3 bases for V and 2 bases for J; bases not matched to a gene: 0. This sequence joins TRBV25-1 and TRBJ1-2; the match to TRBD1 covers 7 bases. The receptor was isolated from a human donor in a cohort sampled during active COVID-19. What was sequenced was peripheral blood. CDR3 protein: CASSETGNYGYTF. In nucleotides, the CDR3 is TGTGCCAGCAGTGAGACAGGGAACTATGGCTACACCTTC.